The T cell receptor (beta chain) under discussion was sequenced for a study of T-cell memory formation after mild COVID-19. Turning to the study itself: Largely, TCR clusters stayed within a single donor.

Constant-segment primers served in 5'RACE that generated TCR alpha and TCR beta cDNA libraries bearing sample barcodes and UMIs. Each CDR3 protein is one row after TCRdb ran MiXCR on the 5' RACE reads. The data contain about 260,000 distinct CDR3 sequences, around 15% of them singletons. This clonotype was counted only a few times. The target antigen is unknown. Overall study results and limits: Contracting CD8+ clones were enriched in EMRA, CD4+ mainly in CM and EM. The finding that pre-infection memory included some responding clones suggested that cross-reactive memory joined.

The V and J ends lost 4 bases and 1 base respectively, with 13 bases between them. Germline V CDR1 and CDR2: LGHDT, YNNKEL (reference sequence). This CDR3 has 15 residues. The clonotype originates from a man between 18 and 35 years old who had mild COVID-19 (a few samples of this study predate the infection). Cell type and time point are not known. The V gene is TRBV3-1, the J gene TRBJ1-1; TRBD1 might be the D (6 bases). The sample consisted of PBMCs or a T cell subset sorted from them (not recorded which). CDR3 region: CASSREGVGNTEAFF. DNA for the CDR3: TGTGCCAGCAGCCGAGAGGGGGTTGGGAACACTGAAGCTTTCTTT. Full variable domain (remainder filled in from reference TRBV3-1 and TRBJ1-1): DTAVSQTPKYLVTQMGNDKSIKCEQNLGHDTMYWYKQDSKKFLKIMFSYNNKELIINETVPNRFSPKSPDKAHLNLHINSLELGDSAVYFCASSREGVGNTEAFFGQGTRLTVV.